These 22 T cell receptor beta chains share one sample of origin, sequenced in a study of T cells after yellow fever vaccination. TCRdb reprocessed the 5' RACE reads via MiXCR and lists one record per CDR3 protein. The sample includes a few hundred thousand distinct CDR3 sequences, roughly 20% of them seen just once. Sequencing used PBMCs, obtained before the yellow fever booster vaccination. The receptors shown here come from a man between 18 and 35 years old who received the YFV17D yellow fever vaccine.

This clonotype was found a few times. This chain joins TRBV12-3 or TRBV12-4 and TRBJ1-5, with a weak D call TRBD1 (6 bases). The germline V and J ends were trimmed by 8 bases and 4 bases, with 12 bases remaining between them. CDR3 length equals 13 residues. CDR3 bases: TGTGCCAGCGAACCGACAGGAAATCAGCCCCAGCATTTT. This translates into CASEPTGNQPQHF.

The chain is built from TRBV10-3 and TRBJ1-5, with 7 bases matching TRBD1. J lost 3 bases, V lost 2 bases, and 4 bases had no gene match. The germline gives CDR1 ENHRY, CDR2 SYGVKD. This CDR3 is built from 15 residues. The chain's CDR3 is CAISEGGQHNQPQHF. The CDR3 coding sequence is TGTGCCATCAGTGAGGGGGGACAGCACAATCAGCCCCAGCATTTT.

This clonotype has just a few counts. The rearrangement uses TRBV4-2 and TRBJ1-2, with D possibly TRBD1 on 6 matching bases. CDR3 length: 14 residues. The germline gives CDR1 LGHNA, CDR2 YNFKEQ. Trimming shortened V by 1 base and J by 6 bases, and 12 bases separated the two germline ends. The CDR3 DNA reads TGTGCCAGCAGCCAAGGGAGGGGGGAGGATGGCTACACCTTC. It yields the protein CASSQGRGEDGYTF.

This clonotype was detected only a few times. Here the CDR3 reads CASSPDGVRDNQPQHF. CDR3 in DNA: TGCGCCAGCAGCCCGGATGGGGTGCGGGACAATCAGCCCCAGCATTTT. The genes are TRBV5-1 and TRBJ1-5; D ambiguous. The CDR3 sequence is 16 residues long. Looked up from germline, CDR1 is SGHRS and CDR2 is YFSETQ. Trimming took off 4 bases at V and 3 bases at J, with 17 bases between the two ends. The complete variable domain, with remaining parts taken from reference TRBV5-1 and TRBJ1-5, reads KAGVTQTPRYLIKTRGQQVTLSCSPISGHRSVSWYQQTPGQGLQFLFEYFSETQRNKGNFPGRFSGRQFSNSRSEMNVSTLELGDSALYLCASSPDGVRDNQPQHFGDGTRLSIL.

The chain employs TRBV29-1 and TRBJ2-1; the D gene is possibly TRBD1 (5 bases). Trimming shortened V by 4 bases and J by 1 base, and 11 bases separated the two germline ends. Per germline, CDR1 SQVTM and CDR2 ANQGSEA. This CDR3 has 14 residues. CDR3 sequence: CSVVGDSSYNEQFF. The CDR3 DNA reads as TGCAGCGTTGTAGGAGACAGTTCCTACAATGAGCAGTTCTTC.

The chain links TRBV6-1 to TRBJ2-7, with 9 bases that match TRBD1. Per germline, CDR1 MNHNS and CDR2 SASEGT. Trimming removed 7 bases from V and 5 bases from J; junction bases left unmatched: 6. This CDR3 is 13 amino acids long. The CDR3 protein is CASTRDRVDEQYF. The CDR3 nucleotides read TGTGCCAGCACCCGGGACAGGGTTGACGAGCAGTACTTC.

The V and J genes are TRBV28 and TRBJ1-2; D gene ambiguous. The germline V and J ends were trimmed by 5 bases and 3 bases, with 10 bases remaining between them. The CDR3 covers 13 residues. Per germline, CDR1 MDHEN and CDR2 SYDVKM. The CDR3 DNA follows: TGTGCCAGCAGTCCATACCGAGACTATGGCTACACCTTC. It codes for CASSPYRDYGYTF.

This clonotype came up a few times. CDR3 residues: CASSLLDRGSEQYF. DNA of the CDR3: TGTGCCAGCAGCTTGCTGGACAGGGGGTCCGAGCAGTACTTC. The chain joins TRBV7-9 to TRBJ2-7; TRBD1 matches at 10 bases. Losses at the gene ends were 3 bases for V and 6 bases for J; bases not matched to a gene: 5. Germline lookup yields CDR1 SEHNR and CDR2 FQNEAQ (reference sequence). The CDR3 runs to 14 residues.

CDR3 protein: CASTSQGRTQYF. In DNA, the CDR3 is TGTGCCAGCACGTCCCAGGGGAGGACCCAGTACTTC. V gene TRBV6-5 combines with J gene TRBJ2-5; a weak D match, TRBD1 (6 bases). V lost 7 bases and J 7 bases, leaving 13 bases between the germline ends. CDR1 is MNHEY and CDR2 is SVGAGI in the germline V gene. The CDR3 is made up of 12 amino acids.

The rearrangement uses TRBV5-6 and TRBJ1-1; D might be TRBD1 (5 bases). From germline, CDR1 is SGHDT and CDR2 YYEEEE. With 2 bases removed from V and 3 bases from J, the gap between germline ends came to 14 bases. The CDR3 sequence is 15 residues long. CDR3 sequence reads: CASSFQGTGYTEAFF. CDR3 DNA sequence: TGTGCCAGCAGCTTTCAAGGGACGGGATACACTGAAGCTTTCTTT.

The table lists this clonotype with many counts. Here the CDR3 reads CASSRGDNEQFF. CDR3 in DNA: TGTGCCAGCAGCCGAGGAGACAATGAGCAGTTCTTC. The chain carries TRBV11-1 and TRBJ2-1; D call uncertain. CDR3 length: 12 amino acids. CDR1 and CDR2 (germline): SGHAT, FQDESV (reference sequence). The V gene lost 5 bases and the J gene lost 5 bases, with 7 bases spanning the gap.

This clonotype was detected only a few times. The V gene is TRBV5-1, the J gene TRBJ1-4; weak D call: TRBD1 (6 bases). The CDR3 length is 14 residues. The V and J ends lost 7 bases and 5 bases respectively, with 15 bases between them. Germline V gene sequence: CDR1 SGHRS, CDR2 YFSETQ. CDR3 loop: CASGLTGRNEKLFF. CDR3 DNA sequence: TGCGCCAGCGGTCTAACAGGGAGGAATGAAAAACTGTTTTTT.

The sample holds a few counts of this clonotype. V is TRBV12-5 and J is TRBJ1-1; no clear D gene. The germline V and J ends were trimmed by 3 bases and 1 base, with 6 bases remaining between them. Germline V lookup: CDR1 LGHNT, CDR2 FRNRAP. The CDR3 runs to 13 residues. The chain's CDR3 is CASGLEENTEAFF. The DNA for the CDR3 is TGTGCTAGTGGTTTAGAGGAGAACACTGAAGCTTTCTTT. Complete variable domain (other parts from reference TRBV12-5 and TRBJ1-1): DARVTQTPRHKVTEMGQEVTMRCQPILGHNTVFWYRQTMMQGLELLAYFRNRAPLDDSGMPKDRFSAEMPDATLATLKIQPSEPRDSAVYFCASGLEENTEAFFGQGTRLTVV.

The rearrangement links TRBV7-2 to TRBJ1-1; no clear D gene. Between the trimmed V and J ends, which lost 5 bases and 2 bases, there was a span of 12 bases. Germline-derived CDR1 and CDR2 are SGHTA and FQGNSA. CDR3 length: 14 amino acids. The CDR3 sequence is CASSPRAFNTEAFF. As DNA, the CDR3 is TGTGCCAGCAGCCCCCGGGCCTTTAACACTGAAGCTTTCTTT.

This clonotype has at least ten counts. The chain combines TRBV20-1 with TRBJ2-7; maybe TRBD1 (5 bases). CDR1 DFQATT and CDR2 SNEGSKA come from the germline V gene (reference sequence). The CDR3 spans 10 residues. Here the CDR3 reads CSAALQVSVV. The CDR3 DNA follows: TGCAGTGCCGCTTTACAGGTATCGGTCGTC.

This clonotype was seen many times. V and J are TRBV7-8 and TRBJ1-5, with D uncertain. The V end lost 2 bases, the J end lost 5 bases, and 10 bases lay between the germline ends. In germline, CDR1 is SGHVS, CDR2 FQNEAQ. The CDR3 length is 14 residues. Here the CDR3 reads CASSLNSYDQPQHF. The DNA for the CDR3 is TGTGCCAGCAGCTTAAATAGTTATGATCAGCCCCAGCATTTT.

The chain recombines TRBV12-3 or TRBV12-4 with TRBJ1-5, with D perhaps matching TRBD1 (5 bases). This CDR3 has 14 amino acids. V lost 6 bases, J lost 3 bases, and 12 bases lay in between. The CDR3 is CASSPREFNQPQHF. The CDR3 region has the DNA TGTGCCAGCAGCCCCAGGGAATTCAATCAGCCCCAGCATTTT.

This clonotype has only a few counts. The chain joins TRBV6-5 to TRBJ1-5; tentatively, D is TRBD1 (5 bases). CDR1 and CDR2 from the germline V gene are MNHEY and SVGAGI. V was cut by 5 bases and J by 1 base, with 9 bases left in between. The CDR3 runs 14 residues. Written as DNA, the CDR3 is TGTGCCAGCAGTATGGGACGAAGCAATCAGCCCCAGCATTTT. Protein sequence: CASSMGRSNQPQHF.

This clonotype turned up a few times. The chain recombines TRBV7-2 with TRBJ2-3; 7 bases are shared with TRBD1. Germline CDR1 reads SGHTA; CDR2 reads FQGNSA. CDR3 length: 13 amino acids. V lost 8 bases, J lost 3 bases, and 5 bases stayed unmatched. The CDR3 is CASRGQLTDTQYF. CDR3 bases: TGTGCCAGCCGGGGACAGCTAACAGATACGCAGTATTTT.

The chain links TRBV29-1 to TRBJ1-1; 8 bases fit TRBD1. CDR3 size: 13 residues. Germline V gives CDR1 SQVTM, CDR2 ANQGSEA. Germline trimming cut 4 bases from V and 2 bases from J; bases unmatched to any gene: 3. CDR3 bases: TGCAGCGTTGGGACAGGGCCTAACACTGAAGCTTTCTTT. This codes for CSVGTGPNTEAFF.

J is TRBJ2-3 and V is TRBV6-5, with no clear D. V was trimmed by 2 bases and J by 2 bases, leaving 11 bases between them. CDR3 length equals 15 residues. Germline CDR1 is MNHEY and CDR2 is SVGAGI. The CDR3 sequence is CASSYAISHTDTQYF. In DNA form, the CDR3 reads TGTGCCAGCAGTTACGCTATTAGTCACACAGATACGCAGTATTTT.

There are a few counts of this clonotype. CDR3 coding DNA: TGCAGCTCAGACAGGGGGCTGGGTGAGACCCAGTACTTC. Protein sequence: CSSDRGLGETQYF. This chain connects TRBV29-1 to TRBJ2-5, with 10 bases matching TRBD1. V was clipped by 8 bases and J by 5 bases; unmatched bases: 8. There are 13 residues in the CDR3. In germline, CDR1 is SQVTM, CDR2 ANQGSEA.